Listed here are 3 T cell receptor beta chains from one sample, sequenced in a study of shared T cell receptors in the human thymus. Assay: immunoSEQ multiplex PCR; the TCRdb copy retains only in-frame clones and omits some. The data contain under 850,000 clones, roughly 90% of them singletons. These same data were also listed under a study on human thymus T cells.

The material sequenced was thymocytes. These receptors were taken from a boy younger than two with a congenital heart defect.

The rearrangement joins TRBV27 to TRBJ2-7; D possibly corresponds to TRBD2 (6 bases). Germline CDR1 is MNHEY and CDR2 is SMNVEV (reference sequence). The V end lost 6 bases, the J end lost 2 bases, and 14 bases lay between the germline ends. The CDR3 runs to 14 residues. The CDR3 bases are TGTGCCAGCAGGCCGGACTATCCGACCTACGAGCAGTACTTC. Translated: CASRPDYPTYEQYF.

The chain employs TRBV18 and TRBJ1-1, with a tentative D call TRBD1 (5 bases). The CDR3 contains 12 residues. V gave up 3 bases and J gave up 6 bases, with 8 bases separating them. Germline assignment: CDR1 KGHSH and CDR2 LQKENI. For the CDR3, the DNA is TGTGCCAGCTCACCGTCCAGGGCTGAAGCTTTCTTT. This sequence encodes CASSPSRAEAFF.

The chain is built from TRBV10-3 and TRBJ2-7, with TRBD1 matching over 8 bases. The CDR3 loop spans 12 amino acids. V shed 5 bases, J shed 6 bases, and the junction held 3 bases outside the gene matches. The germline V gene encodes CDR1 ENHRY and CDR2 SYGVKD. The CDR3 nucleotides are TGTGCCATCAGTTCCAGGGGGCTCGAGCAGTACTTC. It encodes CAISSRGLEQYF.